This T cell receptor (beta chain) is from a study of T-cell reconstitution after alpha-beta-depleted transplantation in children. This CDR3 is built from 14 residues. V was pared by 8 bases and J by 0 bases, with 11 bases between. Germline assignment: CDR1 KGHSH and CDR2 LQKENI. A library of TCRbeta sequences, prepared with unique molecular identifiers, was generated. TCRdb re-called the PCR reads with MiXCR, one entry per CDR3 protein. The top ten hold over 5.5% of the sample, which has a few hundred thousand distinct CDR3 sequences, about an eighth seen once. Here the sequenced sample was PBMCs from the stem cell graft donor, taken from the stem cell graft. The chain is built from TRBV18 and TRBJ2-1; no definite D call. This sequence originates from a human donor who donated a stem cell graft to a child with combined immunodeficiency. CDR3 sequence: CASHDPSSYNEQFF. The DNA for the CDR3 is TGTGCCAGCCACGACCCAAGCTCCTACAATGAGCAGTTCTTC.